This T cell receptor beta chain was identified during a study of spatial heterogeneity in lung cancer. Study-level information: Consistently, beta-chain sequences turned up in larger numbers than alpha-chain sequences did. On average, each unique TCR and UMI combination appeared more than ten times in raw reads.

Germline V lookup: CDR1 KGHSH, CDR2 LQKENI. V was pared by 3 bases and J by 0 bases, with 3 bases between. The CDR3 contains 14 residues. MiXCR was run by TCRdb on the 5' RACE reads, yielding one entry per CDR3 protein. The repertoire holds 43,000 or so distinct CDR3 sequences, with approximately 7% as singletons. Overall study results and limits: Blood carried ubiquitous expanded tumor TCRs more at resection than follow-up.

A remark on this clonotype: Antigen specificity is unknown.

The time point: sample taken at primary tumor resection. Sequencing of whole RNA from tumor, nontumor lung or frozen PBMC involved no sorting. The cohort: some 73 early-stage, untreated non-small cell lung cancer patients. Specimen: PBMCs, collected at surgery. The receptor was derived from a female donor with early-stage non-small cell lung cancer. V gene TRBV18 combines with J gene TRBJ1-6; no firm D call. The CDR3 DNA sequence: TGTGCCAGCTCACCCAGCTCCTATAATTCACCCCTCCACTTT. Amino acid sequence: CASSPSSYNSPLHF.